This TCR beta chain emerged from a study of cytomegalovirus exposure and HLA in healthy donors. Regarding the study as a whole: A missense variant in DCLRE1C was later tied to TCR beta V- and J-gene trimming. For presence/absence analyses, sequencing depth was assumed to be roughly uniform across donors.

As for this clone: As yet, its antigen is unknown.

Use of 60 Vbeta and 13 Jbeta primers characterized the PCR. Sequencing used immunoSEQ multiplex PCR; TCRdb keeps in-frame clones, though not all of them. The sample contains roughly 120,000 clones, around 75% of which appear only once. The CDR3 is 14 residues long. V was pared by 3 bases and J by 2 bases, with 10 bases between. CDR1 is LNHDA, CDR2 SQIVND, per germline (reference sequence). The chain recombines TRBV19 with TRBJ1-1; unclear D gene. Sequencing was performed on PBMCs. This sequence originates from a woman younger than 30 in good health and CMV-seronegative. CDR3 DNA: TGTGCCAGTAGTATGGGCCAGGTCAACACTGAAGCTTTCTTT. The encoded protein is CASSMGQVNTEAFF.